What follows are 25 T cell receptor beta chains derived from one specimen sequenced in a study of OX40 agonist ivuxolimab in advanced cancers. Data came from immunoSEQ multiplex PCR; TCRdb stores just in-frame clones and leaves some out. The sample has 55,000 to 80,000 clones, about 88% seen once. This specimen was CD4+ or CD8+ T cells sorted from blood, taken in a trial of the OX40 agonist ivuxolimab. Receptors were obtained from an adult with an advanced solid tumor such as melanoma, head and neck, liver or kidney cancer.

The gene calls are TRBV25-1 and TRBJ2-7; D might be TRBD2 (7 bases). The germline V and J ends were trimmed by 3 bases and 2 bases, with 20 bases remaining between them. CDR3 length equals 17 residues. The germline CDR1 and CDR2 sequences are MGHDK and SYGVNS. CDR3 region: CASSEGGHPLGTYEQYF. For the CDR3, the DNA is TGTGCCAGCAGTGAGGGGGGGCACCCCTTAGGAACCTACGAGCAGTACTTC.

V is TRBV28 and J is TRBJ1-2, with 9 positions matching TRBD1. Germline V lookup: CDR1 MDHEN, CDR2 SYDVKM. Trimming at V came to 2 bases and at J to 8 bases, leaving 6 bases not matched to a gene. The CDR3 contains 14 residues. CDR3 nucleotides: TGTGCCAGCAGTTTACAAGGGACAGGGAAAGGCTACACCTTC. Translation: CASSLQGTGKGYTF.

This sequence joins TRBV27 and TRBJ2-5; D might be TRBD2 (6 bases). CDR1 and CDR2 from the germline V gene are MNHEY and SMNVEV (reference sequence). Trimming shortened V by 0 bases and J by 7 bases, and 12 bases separated the two germline ends. CDR3 size: 14 residues. The CDR3 DNA reads TGTGCCAGCAGTTTATCGGGACTCCCGGGGACCCAGTACTTC. It specifies CASSLSGLPGTQYF.

The V gene is TRBV7-9, the J gene TRBJ2-5, with 10 bases that match TRBD2. Unmatched junction bases numbered 4, after V lost 5 bases and J lost 1 base. The germline V gene has CDR1 SEHNR and CDR2 FQNEAQ (reference sequence). This CDR3 contains 15 residues. The CDR3, as DNA: TGTGCCAGCAGCCGACTAGCGGGTCTCCAAGAGACCCAGTACTTC. The encoded protein is CASSRLAGLQETQYF. The full variable domain, with the rest looked up from reference TRBV7-9 and TRBJ2-5, is DTGVSQNPRHKITKRGQNVTFRCDPISEHNRLYWYRQTLGQGPEFLTYFQNEAQLEKSRLLSDRFSAERPKGSFSTLEIQRTEQGDSAMYLCASSRLAGLQETQYFGPGTRLLVL.

This clone was detected only a few times. This chain joins TRBV5-8 and TRBJ1-5; D gene uncertain. From germline, CDR1 is SGHTS and CDR2 YDEGEE. The V end was cut by 7 bases, the J end by 3 bases, with 11 bases between. The CDR3 contains 13 residues. CDR3 DNA sequence: TGTGCCAGCGGCAAAGAACTCAATCAGCCCCAGCATTTT. This translates into CASGKELNQPQHF.

The chain's CDR3 is CASSLFGPQNTEAFF. The CDR3 DNA reads as TGTGCCAGCAGTTTATTTGGTCCGCAGAACACTGAAGCTTTCTTT. The rearrangement links TRBV28 to TRBJ1-1, with no clear D. There are 15 residues in the CDR3. Trimming pared 1 base from V and 1 base from J, leaving 10 bases between. CDR1 and CDR2 (germline): MDHEN, SYDVKM.

This rearrangement joins TRBV12-5 to TRBJ2-1; maybe TRBD2 (6 bases). The V gene's germline CDR1 is LGHNT and CDR2 FRNRAP. The CDR3 is made up of 15 amino acids. V lost 1 base and J lost 6, with 13 bases in between. The DNA of the CDR3 is TGTGCTAGTGGTTTGGCCGTTGGGACTTTCAATGAGCAGTTCTTC. This gives the protein CASGLAVGTFNEQFF.

Here the CDR3 reads CASSSGTSGSPLHF. The CDR3 nucleotides are TGTGCCAGTAGTAGCGGGACATCCGGTTCACCCCTCCACTTT. The chain uses TRBV19 and TRBJ1-6; D possibly corresponds to TRBD1 (6 bases). Germline CDR1 and CDR2: LNHDA and SQIVND (reference sequence). The CDR3 loop spans 14 amino acids. Trimming removed 4 bases from V and 9 bases from J, with 13 bases in between.

The CDR3 spells CASRSRDSSNQPQHF. CDR3 sequence (DNA): TGTGCCAGCAGAAGCCGGGACAGTAGCAATCAGCCCCAGCATTTT. The genes are TRBV6-6 and TRBJ1-5, with 7 bases identical to TRBD1. From germline, CDR1 is MNHNY and CDR2 SVGAGI (reference sequence). This CDR3 comprises 15 residues. The junction had 5 bases not matched to a gene; V was cut back by 6 bases and J by 0 bases.

J is TRBJ2-4 and V is TRBV27; D unresolved. The germline V gene has CDR1 MNHEY and CDR2 SMNVEV (reference sequence). The CDR3 extends over 13 amino acids. V lost 3 bases to trimming and J lost 6 bases, with 9 bases between them. The CDR3 DNA reads as TGTGCCAGCAGTTTGGATCGTGGAAACATTCAGTACTTC. Protein product: CASSLDRGNIQYF.

CDR3 sequence (DNA): TGTGCCAGCTTACCAACAGGTGGAGCTAACTATGGCTACACCTTC. Residues: CASLPTGGANYGYTF. The chain carries TRBV19 and TRBJ1-2; TRBD1 might be the D (5 bases). Germline CDR1 LNHDA, CDR2 SQIVND (reference sequence). This CDR3 region has 15 residues. Trimming took off 9 bases at V and 0 bases at J, with 17 bases between the two ends.

This chain's CDR3 is CASSSLSGSETQYF. CDR3 DNA: TGTGCCAGCAGTTCGTTAAGCGGGTCAGAGACCCAGTACTTC. The chain combines TRBV6-5 with TRBJ2-5, with TRBD2 as a possible D gene (6 bases). Germline CDR1 is MNHEY and CDR2 is SVGAGI. V was pared by 4 bases and J by 4 bases, with 13 bases between. This CDR3 comprises 14 residues.

This sequence joins TRBV7-2 and TRBJ2-3, with no clear D. Trimming cost V 1 base and J 0 bases, with 14 bases left between them. Germline CDR1 SGHTA, CDR2 FQGNSA. CDR3 length: 17 amino acids. DNA of the CDR3: TGTGCCAGCAGCTTAGTCAAGGAAAGTTCTAGCACAGATACGCAGTATTTT. It yields the protein CASSLVKESSSTDTQYF.

The genes are TRBV19 and TRBJ2-2, with TRBD1 as a possible D gene (5 bases). V was pared by 4 bases and J by 1 base, with 7 bases between. The CDR3 length is 14 residues. Germline loops: CDR1 LNHDA, CDR2 SQIVND (reference sequence). CDR3 sequence: CASSTGQNTGELFF. The CDR3 nucleotides read TGTGCCAGTAGTACCGGACAGAACACCGGGGAGCTGTTTTTT.

The chain combines TRBV15 with TRBJ1-4, with D possibly TRBD1 on 6 matching bases. CDR1 is LNHNV and CDR2 is YYDKDF in the germline V gene (reference sequence). Trimming removed 5 bases at V and 4 bases at J, with 17 bases between. The CDR3 spans 16 residues. CDR3 DNA sequence: TGTGCCACCAGCCGTTGGGGGGGGGCGAATAATGAAAAACTGTTTTTT. It specifies CATSRWGGANNEKLFF. The variable domain in full, with the rest retrieved from reference TRBV15 and TRBJ1-4, is DAMVIQNPRYQVTQFGKPVTLSCSQTLNHNVMYWYQQKSSQAPKLLFHYYDKDFNNEADTPDNFQSRRPNTSFCFLDIRSPGLGDTAMYLCATSRWGGANNEKLFFGSGTQLSVL.

This clone has more than one count but fewer than ten. The chain is built from TRBV19 and TRBJ1-1; the D is unclear. V was cut by 7 bases and J by 2 bases, with 5 bases left in between. Germline lookup yields CDR1 LNHDA and CDR2 SQIVND (reference sequence). The CDR3 has 11 residues. Here the CDR3 DNA reads TGTGCCAGTATAAGTAACACTGAAGCTTTCTTT. This codes for CASISNTEAFF.

V gene TRBV19 combines with J gene TRBJ2-7; 10 nucleotides match TRBD2. Losses at the gene ends were 0 bases for V and 0 bases for J; bases not matched to a gene: 5. The CDR3 consists of 17 residues. Looked up from germline, CDR1 is LNHDA and CDR2 is SQIVND (reference sequence). The DNA of the CDR3 is TGTGCCAGTAGTATAGATGGGACTAGCGCAGACTCCTACGAGCAGTACTTC. This gives the protein CASSIDGTSADSYEQYF.

This clone was seen only once. V gene TRBV2 combines with J gene TRBJ1-2; TRBD1 is a possible D gene (6 bases). The CDR3 spans 16 residues. The germline V and J ends were trimmed by 0 bases and 8 bases, with 19 bases remaining between them. Per germline, CDR1 SNHLY and CDR2 FYNNEI. The chain's CDR3 is CASSEAFRDRMKGYTF. CDR3 in DNA: TGTGCCAGCAGTGAAGCCTTTCGAGACAGGATGAAGGGCTACACCTTC. Together with reference TRBV2 and TRBJ1-2, the CDR3 gives the full variable domain: EPEVTQTPSHQVTQMGQEVILRCVPISNHLYFYWYRQILGQKVEFLVSFYNNEISEKSEIFDDQFSVERPDGSNFTLKIRSTKLEDSAMYFCASSEAFRDRMKGYTFGSGTRLTVV.

The chain uses TRBV27 and TRBJ2-3, with D perhaps matching TRBD2 (5 bases). Trimming cost V 6 bases and J 3 bases, with 10 bases left between them. Germline loops: CDR1 MNHEY, CDR2 SMNVEV (reference sequence). The CDR3 covers 13 residues. In DNA, the CDR3 is TGTGCCAGCAGGGGGAGTACGACAGATACGCAGTATTTT. Its translation: CASRGSTTDTQYF.

The genes are TRBV19 and TRBJ1-1, with 9 bases fitting TRBD1. The CDR3 is 15 amino acids. From germline, CDR1 is LNHDA and CDR2 SQIVND (reference sequence). Trimming at V came to 4 bases and at J to 3 bases, leaving 6 bases not matched to a gene. This CDR3 reads CASSTSGQGHTEAFF. The CDR3 DNA sequence: TGTGCCAGTAGTACCTCGGGACAGGGCCACACTGAAGCTTTCTTT.

This chain uses TRBV6-5 with TRBJ1-1; D remains ambiguous. The CDR3 contains 16 residues. Germline CDR1 reads MNHEY; CDR2 reads SVGAGI. Trimming pared 2 bases from V and 4 bases from J, leaving 17 bases between. This chain's CDR3 is CASSYAGSAGPTEAFF. The CDR3 region has the DNA TGTGCCAGCAGTTACGCTGGATCGGCAGGACCCACTGAAGCTTTCTTT.

This clone appeared once. This chain connects TRBV19 to TRBJ1-6; D gene unclear. CDR1 is LNHDA, CDR2 SQIVND, per germline (reference sequence). The CDR3 extends over 13 amino acids. Trimming pared 6 bases from V and 12 bases from J, leaving 15 bases between. The CDR3 DNA reads TGTGCCAGTAGAGCGGTATCCTCGGGACCCCTCCACTTT. Protein: CASRAVSSGPLHF. Full variable domain (rest looked up from reference TRBV19 and TRBJ1-6): DGGITQSPKYLFRKEGQNVTLSCEQNLNHDAMYWYRQDPGQGLRLIYYSQIVNDFQKGDIAEGYSVSREKKESFPLTVTSAQKNPTAFYLCASRAVSSGPLHFGNGTRLTVT.

This chain uses TRBV7-9 with TRBJ2-3, with TRBD2 matching over 13 bases. Germline trimming cut 5 bases from V and 5 bases from J; bases unmatched to any gene: 4. The CDR3 extends over 15 amino acids. Looked up from germline, CDR1 is SEHNR and CDR2 is FQNEAQ (reference sequence). The CDR3 loop reads CASSRTSGSKDTQYF. In nucleotides, the CDR3 is TGTGCCAGCAGCCGGACTAGCGGGAGTAAAGATACGCAGTATTTT. The whole variable domain, remainder taken from reference TRBV7-9 and TRBJ2-3, is DTGVSQNPRHKITKRGQNVTFRCDPISEHNRLYWYRQTLGQGPEFLTYFQNEAQLEKSRLLSDRFSAERPKGSFSTLEIQRTEQGDSAMYLCASSRTSGSKDTQYFGPGTRLTVL.

The V and J genes are TRBV19 and TRBJ2-4; D may match TRBD1 or TRBD2 (5 bases each). V lost 7 bases to trimming and J lost 8 bases, with 15 bases between them. Germline values: CDR1 LNHDA, CDR2 SQIVND (reference sequence). This CDR3 has 13 amino acids. The CDR3, as DNA: TGTGCCAGTATTGGGGGTGGAGGCCACATTCAGTACTTC. Its protein is CASIGGGGHIQYF.

This clone was seen only once. V usage is TRBV25-1 and J usage is TRBJ1-1; TRBD1 might be the D (6 bases). The CDR3 has 15 amino acids. Looked up from germline, CDR1 is MGHDK and CDR2 is SYGVNS. V dropped 5 bases and J dropped 1 base, with 14 bases sitting between them. In DNA, the CDR3 is TGTGCCAGCAGTTCGACAGGCCTCGGGAACACTGAAGCTTTCTTT. Amino acids: CASSSTGLGNTEAFF.